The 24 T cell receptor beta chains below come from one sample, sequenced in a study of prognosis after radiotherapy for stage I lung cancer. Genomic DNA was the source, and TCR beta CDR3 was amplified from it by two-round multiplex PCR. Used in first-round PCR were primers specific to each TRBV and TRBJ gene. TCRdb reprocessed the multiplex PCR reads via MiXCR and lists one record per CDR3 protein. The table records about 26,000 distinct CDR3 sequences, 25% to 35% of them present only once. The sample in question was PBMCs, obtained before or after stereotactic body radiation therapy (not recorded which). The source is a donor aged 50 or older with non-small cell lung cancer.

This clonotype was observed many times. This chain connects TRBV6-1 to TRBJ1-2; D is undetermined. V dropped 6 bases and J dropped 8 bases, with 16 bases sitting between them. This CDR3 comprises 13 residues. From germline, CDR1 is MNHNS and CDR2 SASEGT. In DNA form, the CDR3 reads TGTGCCAGCAGCCGGGGAGAGGGCAGCGGCTACACCTTC. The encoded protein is CASSRGEGSGYTF.

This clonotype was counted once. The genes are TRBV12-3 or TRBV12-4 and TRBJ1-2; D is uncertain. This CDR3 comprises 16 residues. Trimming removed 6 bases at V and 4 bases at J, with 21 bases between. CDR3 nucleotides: TGTGCCAGCAGACTGGCTGGGATAGGGCGCGGCTATGGCTACACCTTC. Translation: CASRLAGIGRGYGYTF.

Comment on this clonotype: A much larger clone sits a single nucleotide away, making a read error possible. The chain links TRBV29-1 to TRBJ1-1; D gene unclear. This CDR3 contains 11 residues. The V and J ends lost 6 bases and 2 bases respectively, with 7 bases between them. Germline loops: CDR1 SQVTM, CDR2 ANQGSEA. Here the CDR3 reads CSVEGNTEAFF. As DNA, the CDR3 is TGCAGCGTCGAGGGAAACACTGAAGCTTTCTTT.

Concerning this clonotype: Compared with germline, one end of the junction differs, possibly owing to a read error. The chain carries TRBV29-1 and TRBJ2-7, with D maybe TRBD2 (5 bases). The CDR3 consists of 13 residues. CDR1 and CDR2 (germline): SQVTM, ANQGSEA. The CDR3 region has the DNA TGTAGCGTTGAAGGCGGTAGGATCTACGAGCAGTACTTC. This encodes CSVEGGRIYEQYF.

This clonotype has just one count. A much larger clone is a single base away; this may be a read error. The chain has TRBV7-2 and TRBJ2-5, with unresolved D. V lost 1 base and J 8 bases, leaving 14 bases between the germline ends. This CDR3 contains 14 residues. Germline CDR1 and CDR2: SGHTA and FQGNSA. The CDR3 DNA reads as TGTGCCAGCAGCTTAGATCGGTTTGGGGATACCCAGTACTTC. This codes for CASSLDRFGDTQYF.

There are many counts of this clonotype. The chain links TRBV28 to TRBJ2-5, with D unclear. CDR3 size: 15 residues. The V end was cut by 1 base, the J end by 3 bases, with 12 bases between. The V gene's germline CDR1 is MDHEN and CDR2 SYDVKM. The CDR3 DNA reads TGTGCCAGCAGTTTATTTGATTATGGTAAAGAGACCCAGTACTTC. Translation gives CASSLFDYGKETQYF.

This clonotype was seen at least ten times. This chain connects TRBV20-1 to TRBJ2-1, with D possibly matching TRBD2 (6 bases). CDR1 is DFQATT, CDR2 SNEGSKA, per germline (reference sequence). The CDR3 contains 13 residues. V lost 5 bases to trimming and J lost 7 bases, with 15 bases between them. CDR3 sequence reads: CSAAPGTLNEQFF. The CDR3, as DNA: TGCAGTGCTGCCCCCGGGACTCTGAATGAGCAGTTCTTC.

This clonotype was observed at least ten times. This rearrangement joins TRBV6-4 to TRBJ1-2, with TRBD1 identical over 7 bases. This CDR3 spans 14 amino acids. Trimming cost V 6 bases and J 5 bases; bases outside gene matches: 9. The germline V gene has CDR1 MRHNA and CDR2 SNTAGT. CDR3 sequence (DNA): TGTGCCAGCAGCATTCCTGGGACAGAATATGGCTACACCTTC. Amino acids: CASSIPGTEYGYTF.

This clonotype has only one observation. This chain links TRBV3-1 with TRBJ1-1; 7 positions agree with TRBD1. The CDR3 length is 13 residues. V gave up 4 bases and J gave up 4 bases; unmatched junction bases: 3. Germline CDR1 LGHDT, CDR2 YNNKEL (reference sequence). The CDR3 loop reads CASSPQGLTEAFF. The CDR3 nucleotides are TGTGCCAGCAGCCCACAGGGGCTCACTGAAGCTTTCTTT.

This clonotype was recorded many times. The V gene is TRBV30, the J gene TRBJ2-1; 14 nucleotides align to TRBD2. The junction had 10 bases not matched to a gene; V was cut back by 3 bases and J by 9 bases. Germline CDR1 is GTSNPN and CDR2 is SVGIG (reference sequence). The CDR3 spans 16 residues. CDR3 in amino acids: CAWSGLAGGRDGEQFF. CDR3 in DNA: TGTGCCTGGAGCGGACTAGCGGGGGGCCGTGATGGTGAGCAGTTCTTC.

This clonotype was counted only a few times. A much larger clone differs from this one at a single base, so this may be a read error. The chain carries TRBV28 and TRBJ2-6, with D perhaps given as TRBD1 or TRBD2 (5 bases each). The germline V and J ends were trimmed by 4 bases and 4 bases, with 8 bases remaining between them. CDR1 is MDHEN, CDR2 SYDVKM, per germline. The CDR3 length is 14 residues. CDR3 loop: CASSSGTGANVLTF. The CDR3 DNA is TGTGCCAGCAGTTCAGGGACGGGGGCCAACGTCCTGACTTTC.

CDR3 nucleotide sequence: TGTGCCAGCATACCGATAACAGGGGCCTACTCTGGAAACACCATATATTTT. Amino acid sequence: CASIPITGAYSGNTIYF. This chain joins TRBV6-1 and TRBJ1-3; 7 nucleotides align to TRBD1. Germline V gene lookup returns CDR1 MNHNS and CDR2 SASEGT. The CDR3 is 17 residues long. V trimming: 7 bases; J trimming: 0 bases; junction bases outside the gene matches: 12.

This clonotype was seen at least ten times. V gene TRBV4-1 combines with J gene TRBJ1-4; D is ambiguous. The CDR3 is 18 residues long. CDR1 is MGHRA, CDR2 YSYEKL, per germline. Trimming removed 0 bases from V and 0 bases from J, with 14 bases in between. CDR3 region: CASSQDKGRGSTNEKLFF. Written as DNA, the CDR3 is TGCGCCAGCAGCCAAGATAAGGGTAGAGGGTCAACTAATGAAAAACTGTTTTTT.

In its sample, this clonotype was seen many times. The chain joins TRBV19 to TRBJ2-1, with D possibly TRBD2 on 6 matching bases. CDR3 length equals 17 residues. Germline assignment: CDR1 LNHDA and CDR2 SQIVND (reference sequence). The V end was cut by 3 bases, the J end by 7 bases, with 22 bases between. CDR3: CASSIGRVGRSGNEQFF. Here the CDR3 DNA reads TGTGCCAGTAGTATTGGTCGGGTCGGGAGATCGGGGAATGAGCAGTTCTTC.

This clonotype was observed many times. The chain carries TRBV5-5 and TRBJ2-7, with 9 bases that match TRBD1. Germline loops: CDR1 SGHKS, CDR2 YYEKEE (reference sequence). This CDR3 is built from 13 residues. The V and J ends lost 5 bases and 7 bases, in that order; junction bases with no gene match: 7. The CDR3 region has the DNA TGTGCCAGCAGACAACAGGGGGCTGGGGAGCAGTACTTC. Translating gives CASRQQGAGEQYF.

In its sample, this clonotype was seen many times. The CDR3 here is CASAHLTSGRVFTDTQYF. The CDR3 nucleotides are TGTGCCAGCGCCCACTTGACTAGCGGGAGGGTTTTTACAGATACGCAGTATTTT. The chain employs TRBV6-1 and TRBJ2-3; 14 bases align to TRBD2. The CDR3 totals 18 residues. Germline CDR1 MNHNS, CDR2 SASEGT. The V and J ends lost 8 bases and 3 bases, in that order; junction bases with no gene match: 13.

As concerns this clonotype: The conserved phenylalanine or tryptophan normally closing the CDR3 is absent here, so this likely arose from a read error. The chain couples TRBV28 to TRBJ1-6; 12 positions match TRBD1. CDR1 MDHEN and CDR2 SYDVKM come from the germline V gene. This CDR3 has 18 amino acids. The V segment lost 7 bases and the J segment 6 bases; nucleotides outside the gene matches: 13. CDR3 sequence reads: CASTNPPGQGALNSPLHV. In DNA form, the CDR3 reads TGTGCCAGCACCAACCCCCCGGGACAGGGGGCTCTTAATTCACCCCTCCACGTT.

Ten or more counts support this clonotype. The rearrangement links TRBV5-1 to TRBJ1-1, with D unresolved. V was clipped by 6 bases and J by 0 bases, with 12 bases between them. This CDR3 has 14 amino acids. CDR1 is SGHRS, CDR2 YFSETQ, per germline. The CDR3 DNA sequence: TGCGCCAGCAACGGAGGAGTGATGAACACTGAAGCTTTCTTT. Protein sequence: CASNGGVMNTEAFF.

The CDR3 protein is CASRRTSGGYNEQFF. The DNA for the CDR3 is TGTGCCAGCAGGAGGACTAGCGGGGGGTACAATGAGCAGTTCTTC. The rearrangement links TRBV6-4 to TRBJ2-1; 14 bases line up with TRBD2. This CDR3 has 15 amino acids. The germline V gene has CDR1 MRHNA and CDR2 SNTAGT. The trim removed 6 bases at V and 4 bases at J, leaving 2 bases unmatched.

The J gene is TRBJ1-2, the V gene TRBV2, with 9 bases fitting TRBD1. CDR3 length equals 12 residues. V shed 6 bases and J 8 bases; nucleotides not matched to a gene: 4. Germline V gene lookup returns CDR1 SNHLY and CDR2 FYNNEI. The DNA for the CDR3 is TGTGCCAGCAGGGGGGGACAGGGCGGCTACACCTTC. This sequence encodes CASRGGQGGYTF.

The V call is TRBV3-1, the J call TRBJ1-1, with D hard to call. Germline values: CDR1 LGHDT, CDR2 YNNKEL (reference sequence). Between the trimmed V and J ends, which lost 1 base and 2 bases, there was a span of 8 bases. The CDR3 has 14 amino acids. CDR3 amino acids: CASSQAGYNTEAFF. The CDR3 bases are TGTGCCAGCAGCCAAGCGGGGTATAACACTGAAGCTTTCTTT.

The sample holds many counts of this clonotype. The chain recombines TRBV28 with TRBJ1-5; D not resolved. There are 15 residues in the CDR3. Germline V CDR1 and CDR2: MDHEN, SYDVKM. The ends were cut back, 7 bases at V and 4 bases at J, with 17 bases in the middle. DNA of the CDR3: TGTGCCAGCATCCGGGGAGGGCAGTTTAATCAGCCCCAGCATTTT. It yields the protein CASIRGGQFNQPQHF.

Written as DNA, the CDR3 is TGTGCCAGCAGCTTAAGGACCCGACTAGCGGGGGGGAAGGAGACCCAGTACTTC. Translated: CASSLRTRLAGGKETQYF. The chain employs TRBV7-3 and TRBJ2-5; 14 bases match TRBD2. The CDR3 has 18 residues. V was pared by 1 base and J by 5 bases, with 9 bases of the junction left unmatched. In germline, CDR1 is SGHTA, CDR2 FQGTGA.

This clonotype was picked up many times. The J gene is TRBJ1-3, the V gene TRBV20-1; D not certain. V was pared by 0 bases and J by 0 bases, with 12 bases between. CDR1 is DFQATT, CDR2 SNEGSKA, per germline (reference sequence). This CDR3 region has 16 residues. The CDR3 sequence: CSARDRQPFSGNTIYF. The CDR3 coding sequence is TGCAGTGCTAGAGATCGGCAGCCCTTCTCTGGAAACACCATATATTTT.